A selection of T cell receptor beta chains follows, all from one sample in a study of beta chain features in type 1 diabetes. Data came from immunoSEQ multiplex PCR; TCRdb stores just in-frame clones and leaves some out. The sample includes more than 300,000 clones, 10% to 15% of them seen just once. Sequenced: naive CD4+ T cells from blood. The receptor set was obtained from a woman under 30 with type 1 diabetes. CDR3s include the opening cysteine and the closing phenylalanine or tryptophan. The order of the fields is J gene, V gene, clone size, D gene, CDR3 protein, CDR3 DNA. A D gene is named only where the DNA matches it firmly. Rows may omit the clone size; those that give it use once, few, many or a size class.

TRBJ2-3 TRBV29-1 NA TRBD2 CSVPLAGGASTDTQYF TGCAGCGTCCCGCTAGCGGGAGGGGCGAGCACAGATACGCAGTATTTT
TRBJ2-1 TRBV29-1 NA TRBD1 CSVDRGQGAYNEQFF TGCAGCGTTGACCGGGGACAGGGGGCGTACAATGAGCAGTTCTTC
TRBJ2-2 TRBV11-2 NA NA CASSLVANAGELFF TGTGCCAGCAGCTTAGTGGCAAACGCCGGGGAGCTGTTTTTT
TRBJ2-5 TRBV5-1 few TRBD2 CASIGTGGPFETQYF TGCGCCAGCATCGGTACGGGGGGGCCATTTGAGACCCAGTACTTC
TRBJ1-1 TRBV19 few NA CASSPWTGKNTEAFF TGTGCCAGTAGTCCTTGGACGGGAAAGAACACTGAAGCTTTCTTT
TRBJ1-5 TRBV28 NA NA CASTTPPGASNQPQHF TGTGCCAGCACGACCCCACCAGGGGCCAGCAATCAGCCCCAGCATTTT
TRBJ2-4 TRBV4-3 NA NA CASSQELALNIQYF TGCGCCAGCAGCCAAGAATTAGCGTTAAACATTCAGTACTTC
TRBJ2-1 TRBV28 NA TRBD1 CASSLGQHSYNEQFF TGTGCCAGCAGTCTGGGACAGCACTCCTACAATGAGCAGTTCTTC
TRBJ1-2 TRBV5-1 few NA CASSLATGNYGYTF TGCGCCAGCAGCTTGGCCACAGGGAACTATGGCTACACCTTC
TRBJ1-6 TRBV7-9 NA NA CASTNSYSPLHF TGTGCCAGCACCAACTCTTATTCACCCCTCCACTTT
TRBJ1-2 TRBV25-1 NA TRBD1 CASSDLDREFGYTF TGTGCCAGCTCTGACCTGGACAGGGAATTTGGCTACACCTTC
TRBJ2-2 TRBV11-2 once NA CASARDPGELFF TGTGCCAGCGCGAGGGATCCCGGGGAGCTGTTTTTT
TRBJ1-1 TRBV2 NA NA CASSVGGPEAFF TGTGCCAGCAGTGTCGGGGGTCCTGAAGCTTTCTTT
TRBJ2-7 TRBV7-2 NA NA CASSGQGTYEQYF TGTGCCAGCAGCGGGCAGGGAACCTACGAGCAGTACTTC
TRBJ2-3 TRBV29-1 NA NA CSVMQGGTDTQYF TGCAGCGTTATGCAGGGCGGAACAGATACGCAGTATTTT
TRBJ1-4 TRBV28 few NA CASTEATNEKLFF TGTGCCAGCACTGAGGCAACTAATGAAAAACTGTTTTTT
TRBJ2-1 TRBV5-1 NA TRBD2 CASSRLTSGSYNEQFF TGCGCCAGCAGCCGTTTGACTAGCGGCTCCTACAATGAGCAGTTCTTC
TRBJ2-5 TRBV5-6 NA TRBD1 CASSLRNRGSWRETQYF TGTGCCAGCAGCTTACGGAACAGGGGATCCTGGCGAGAGACCCAGTACTTC
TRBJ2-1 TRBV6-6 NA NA CASSSEGEQFF TGTGCCAGCAGCTCCGAGGGTGAGCAGTTCTTC
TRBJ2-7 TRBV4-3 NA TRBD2 CASSQTDGAGRQYF TGCGCCAGCAGCCAGACCGACGGAGCGGGGAGGCAGTACTTC
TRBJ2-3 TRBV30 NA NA CAWSSGDTQYF TGTGCTTGGAGTTCGGGAGATACGCAGTATTTT
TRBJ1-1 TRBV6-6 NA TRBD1 CASSYGQANTEAFF TGTGCCAGCAGTTACGGACAGGCAAACACTGAAGCTTTCTTT
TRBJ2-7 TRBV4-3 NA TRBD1 CASSQGTGQGGYEQYF TGCGCCAGCAGCCAAGGAACGGGACAGGGGGGCTACGAGCAGTACTTC
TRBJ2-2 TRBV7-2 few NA CASSLDPGGTGELFF TGTGCCAGCAGCTTAGATCCTGGAGGGACCGGGGAGCTGTTTTTT